This T cell receptor beta chain came from a study of blood T cell repertoires in COVID-19. This table comes from immunoSEQ multiplex PCR, and its TCRdb copy is limited to in-frame clones, with some not included. This table has about 120,000 clones, roughly 85% appearing once. V shed 5 bases and J 3 bases; nucleotides not matched to a gene: 4. The CDR3 is made up of 13 amino acids. CDR1 MNHEY and CDR2 SVGAGI come from the germline V gene. Sequenced sample: peripheral blood. This clonotype originated in a man older than 75 with active or convalescent COVID-19. V gene TRBV6-5 combines with J gene TRBJ2-7; 7 nucleotides match TRBD1. Here the CDR3 reads CASSRQGDYEQYF. CDR3 nucleotides: TGTGCCAGCAGTCGACAGGGCGACTACGAGCAGTACTTC.